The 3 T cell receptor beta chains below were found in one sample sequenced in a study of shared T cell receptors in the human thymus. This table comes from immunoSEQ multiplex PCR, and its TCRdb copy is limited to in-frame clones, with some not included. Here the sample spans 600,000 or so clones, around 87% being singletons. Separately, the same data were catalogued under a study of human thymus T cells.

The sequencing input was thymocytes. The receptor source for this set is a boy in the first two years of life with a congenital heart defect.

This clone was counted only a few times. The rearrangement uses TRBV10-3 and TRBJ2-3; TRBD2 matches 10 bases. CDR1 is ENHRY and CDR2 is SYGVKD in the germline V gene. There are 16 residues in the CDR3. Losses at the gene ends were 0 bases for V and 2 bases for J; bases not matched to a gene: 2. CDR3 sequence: CAISESLAGATDTQYF. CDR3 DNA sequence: TGTGCCATCAGTGAGTCCCTAGCGGGGGCCACAGATACGCAGTATTTT.

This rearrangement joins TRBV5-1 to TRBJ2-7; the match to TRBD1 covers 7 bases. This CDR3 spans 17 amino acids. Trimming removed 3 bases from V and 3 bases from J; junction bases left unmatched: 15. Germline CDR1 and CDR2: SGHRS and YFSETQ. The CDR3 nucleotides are TGCGCCAGCAGCTCCCGGGAAGACAGGGTGGTTCGCTACGAGCAGTACTTC. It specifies CASSSREDRVVRYEQYF. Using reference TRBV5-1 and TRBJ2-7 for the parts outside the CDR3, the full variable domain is KAGVTQTPRYLIKTRGQQVTLSCSPISGHRSVSWYQQTPGQGLQFLFEYFSETQRNKGNFPGRFSGRQFSNSRSEMNVSTLELGDSALYLCASSSREDRVVRYEQYFGPGTRLTVT.

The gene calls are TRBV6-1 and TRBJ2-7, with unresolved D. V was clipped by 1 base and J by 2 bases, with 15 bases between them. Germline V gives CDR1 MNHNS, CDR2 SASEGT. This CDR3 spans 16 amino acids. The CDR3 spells CASSEVWAYPPYEQYF. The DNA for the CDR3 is TGTGCCAGCAGTGAAGTTTGGGCCTATCCTCCCTACGAGCAGTACTTC.